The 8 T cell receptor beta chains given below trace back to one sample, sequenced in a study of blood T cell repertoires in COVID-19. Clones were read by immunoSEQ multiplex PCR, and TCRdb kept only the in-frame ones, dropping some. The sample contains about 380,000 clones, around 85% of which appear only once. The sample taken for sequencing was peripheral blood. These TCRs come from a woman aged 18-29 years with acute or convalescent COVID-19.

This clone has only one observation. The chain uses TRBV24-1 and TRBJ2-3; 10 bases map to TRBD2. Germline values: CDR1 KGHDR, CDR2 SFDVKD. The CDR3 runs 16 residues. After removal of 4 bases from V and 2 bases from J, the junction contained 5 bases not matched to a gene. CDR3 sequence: CATSDAGLAHTDTQYF. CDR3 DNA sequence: TGTGCCACCAGTGACGCGGGACTAGCGCACACAGATACGCAGTATTTT.

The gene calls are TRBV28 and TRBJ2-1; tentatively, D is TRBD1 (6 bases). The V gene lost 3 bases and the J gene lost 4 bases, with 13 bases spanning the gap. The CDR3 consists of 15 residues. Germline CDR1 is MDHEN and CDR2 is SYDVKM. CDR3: CASSLLGGVYNEQFF. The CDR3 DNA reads TGTGCCAGCAGTTTGTTAGGGGGAGTGTACAATGAGCAGTTCTTC.

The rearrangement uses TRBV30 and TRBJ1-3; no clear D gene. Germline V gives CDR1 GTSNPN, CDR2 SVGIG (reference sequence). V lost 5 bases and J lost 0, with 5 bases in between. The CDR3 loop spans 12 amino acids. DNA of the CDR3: TGTGCCTGGGTGAGCTCTGGAAACACCATATATTTT. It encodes CAWVSSGNTIYF.

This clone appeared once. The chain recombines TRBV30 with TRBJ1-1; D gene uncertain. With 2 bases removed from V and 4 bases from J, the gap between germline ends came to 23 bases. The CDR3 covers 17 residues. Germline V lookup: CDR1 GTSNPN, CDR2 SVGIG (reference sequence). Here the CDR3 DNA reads TGTGCCTGGAGTCCCCCGATGGGGAGGGAGGATGTCACTGAAGCTTTCTTT. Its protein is CAWSPPMGREDVTEAFF.

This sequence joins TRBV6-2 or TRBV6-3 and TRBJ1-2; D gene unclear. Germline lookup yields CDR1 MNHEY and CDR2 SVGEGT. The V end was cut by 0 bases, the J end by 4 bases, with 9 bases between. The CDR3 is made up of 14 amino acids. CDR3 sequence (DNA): TGTGCCAGCAGTTACTCGGCAGGCCCCTATGGCTACACCTTC. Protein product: CASSYSAGPYGYTF.

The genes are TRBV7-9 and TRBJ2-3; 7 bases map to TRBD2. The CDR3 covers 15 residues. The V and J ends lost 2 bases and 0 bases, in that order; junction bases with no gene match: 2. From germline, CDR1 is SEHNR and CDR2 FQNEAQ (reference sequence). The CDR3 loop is CASSLTAGSTDTQYF. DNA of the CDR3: TGTGCCAGCAGCTTAACAGCGGGGAGCACAGATACGCAGTATTTT.

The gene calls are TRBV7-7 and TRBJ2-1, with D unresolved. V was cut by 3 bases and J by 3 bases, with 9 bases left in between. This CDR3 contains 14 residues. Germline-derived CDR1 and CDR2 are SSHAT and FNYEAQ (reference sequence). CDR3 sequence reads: CASSFGGGYNEQFF. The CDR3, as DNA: TGTGCCAGCAGCTTCGGTGGCGGCTACAATGAGCAGTTCTTC.

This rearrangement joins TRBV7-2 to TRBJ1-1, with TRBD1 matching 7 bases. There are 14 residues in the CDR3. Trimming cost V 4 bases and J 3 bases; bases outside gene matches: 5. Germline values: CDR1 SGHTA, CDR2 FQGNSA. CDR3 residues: CASSYRGHYTEAFF. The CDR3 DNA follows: TGTGCCAGCAGCTATAGGGGGCACTACACTGAAGCTTTCTTT. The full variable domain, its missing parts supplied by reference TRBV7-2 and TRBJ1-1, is GAGVSQSPSNKVTEKGKDVELRCDPISGHTALYWYRQSLGQGLEFLIYFQGNSAPDKSGLPSDRFSAERTGGSVSTLTIQRTQQEDSAVYLCASSYRGHYTEAFFGQGTRLTVV.